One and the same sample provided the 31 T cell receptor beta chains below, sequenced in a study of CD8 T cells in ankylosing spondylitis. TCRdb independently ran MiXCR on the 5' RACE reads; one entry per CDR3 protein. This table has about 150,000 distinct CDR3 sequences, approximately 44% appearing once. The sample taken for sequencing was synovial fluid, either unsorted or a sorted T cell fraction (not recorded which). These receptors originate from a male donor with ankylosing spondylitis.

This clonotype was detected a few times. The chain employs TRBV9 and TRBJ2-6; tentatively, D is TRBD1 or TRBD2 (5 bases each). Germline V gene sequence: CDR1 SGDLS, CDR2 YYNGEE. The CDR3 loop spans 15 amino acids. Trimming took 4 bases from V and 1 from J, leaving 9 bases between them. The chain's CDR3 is CASSRGRSGANVLTF. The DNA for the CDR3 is TGTGCCAGCAGCCGGGGCCGTTCTGGGGCCAACGTCCTGACTTTC.

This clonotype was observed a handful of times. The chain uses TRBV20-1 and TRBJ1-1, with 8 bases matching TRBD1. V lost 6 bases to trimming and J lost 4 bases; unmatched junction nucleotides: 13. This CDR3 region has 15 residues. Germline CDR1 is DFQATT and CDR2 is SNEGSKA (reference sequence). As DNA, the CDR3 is TGCAGTGCCAAAGGACAGGGAAGGTTCGGCACTGAAGCTTTCTTT. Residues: CSAKGQGRFGTEAFF.

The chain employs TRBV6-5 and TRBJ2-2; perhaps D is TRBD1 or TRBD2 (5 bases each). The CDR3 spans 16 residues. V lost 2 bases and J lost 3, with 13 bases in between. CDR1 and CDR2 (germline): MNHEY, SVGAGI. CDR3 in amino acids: CASSYGTDTDTGELFF. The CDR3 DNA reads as TGTGCCAGCAGTTACGGGACGGACACCGACACCGGGGAGCTGTTTTTT.

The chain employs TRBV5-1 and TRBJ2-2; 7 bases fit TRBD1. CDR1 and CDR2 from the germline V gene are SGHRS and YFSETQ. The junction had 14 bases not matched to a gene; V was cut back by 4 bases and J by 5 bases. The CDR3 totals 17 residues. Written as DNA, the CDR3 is TGCGCCAGCAGCGTTGACAGGGCCTTTCTTATTACCGGGGAGCTGTTTTTT. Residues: CASSVDRAFLITGELFF.

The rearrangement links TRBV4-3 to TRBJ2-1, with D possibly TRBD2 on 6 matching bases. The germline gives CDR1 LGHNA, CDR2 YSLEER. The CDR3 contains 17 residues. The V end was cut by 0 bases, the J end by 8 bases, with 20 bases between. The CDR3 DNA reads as TGCGCCAGCAGCCAAGAGTTCCCCACGGGAGTGTGGGATGAGCAGTTCTTC. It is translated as CASSQEFPTGVWDEQFF.

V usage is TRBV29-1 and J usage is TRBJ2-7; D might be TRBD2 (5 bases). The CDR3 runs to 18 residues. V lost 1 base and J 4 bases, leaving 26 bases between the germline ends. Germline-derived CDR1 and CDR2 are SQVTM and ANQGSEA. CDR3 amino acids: CSVEVCCSSHDVSYEQYF. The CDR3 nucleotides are TGCAGCGTTGAAGTTTGTTGTTCTAGCCACGACGTTTCTTACGAGCAGTACTTC.

The CDR3 coding sequence is TGTGCCAGCAGCTTTGGATTAACAGGGGCGACTGAAGCTTTCTTT. It specifies CASSFGLTGATEAFF. The V gene is TRBV12-3 or TRBV12-4, the J gene TRBJ1-1; 7 nucleotides agree with TRBD1. The V segment lost 6 bases and the J segment 5 bases; nucleotides outside the gene matches: 12. The CDR3 sequence is 15 residues long.

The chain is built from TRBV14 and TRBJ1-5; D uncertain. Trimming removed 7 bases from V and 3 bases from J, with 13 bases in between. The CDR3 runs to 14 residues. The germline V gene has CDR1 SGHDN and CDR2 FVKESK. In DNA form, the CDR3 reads TGTGCCAGCAACGCTAGAAGTTCCAATCAGCCCCAGCATTTT. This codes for CASNARSSNQPQHF.

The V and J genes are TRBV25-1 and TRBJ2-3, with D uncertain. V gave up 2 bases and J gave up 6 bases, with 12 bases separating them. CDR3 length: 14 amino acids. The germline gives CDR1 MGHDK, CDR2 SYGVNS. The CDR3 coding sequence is TGTGCCAGCAGTGAACTCATAGTTGAGGATACGCAGTATTTT. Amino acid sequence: CASSELIVEDTQYF.

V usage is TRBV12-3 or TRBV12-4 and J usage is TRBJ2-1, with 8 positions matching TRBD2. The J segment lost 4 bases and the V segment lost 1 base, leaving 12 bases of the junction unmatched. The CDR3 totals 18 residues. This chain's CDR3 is CASSLGRIPGGRYNEQFF. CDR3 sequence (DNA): TGTGCCAGCAGTTTAGGGCGGATTCCGGGGGGGCGGTACAATGAGCAGTTCTTC.

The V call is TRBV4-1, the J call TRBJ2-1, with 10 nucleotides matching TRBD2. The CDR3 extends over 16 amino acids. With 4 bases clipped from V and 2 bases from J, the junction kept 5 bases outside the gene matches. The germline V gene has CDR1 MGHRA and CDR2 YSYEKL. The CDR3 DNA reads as TGCGCCAGCAGCCTCCTAGCGGGAGTTGCCTACAATGAGCAGTTCTTC. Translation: CASSLLAGVAYNEQFF.

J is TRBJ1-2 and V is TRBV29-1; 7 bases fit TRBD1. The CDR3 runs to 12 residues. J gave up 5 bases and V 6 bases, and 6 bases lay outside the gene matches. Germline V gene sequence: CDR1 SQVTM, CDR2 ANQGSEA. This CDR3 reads CSVTGAGYGYTF. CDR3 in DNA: TGCAGCGTAACAGGGGCTGGATATGGCTACACCTTC.

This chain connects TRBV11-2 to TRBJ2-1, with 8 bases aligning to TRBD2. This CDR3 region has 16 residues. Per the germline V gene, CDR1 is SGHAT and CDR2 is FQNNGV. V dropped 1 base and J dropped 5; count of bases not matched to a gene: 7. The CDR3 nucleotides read TGTGCCAGCAGCTTAGCTCCGGGAGGGCTACACAATGAGCAGTTCTTC. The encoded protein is CASSLAPGGLHNEQFF. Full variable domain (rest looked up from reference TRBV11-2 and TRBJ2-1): EAGVAQSPRYKIIEKRQSVAFWCNPISGHATLYWYQQILGQGPKLLIQFQNNGVVDDSQLPKDRFSAERLKGVDSTLKIQPAKLEDSAVYLCASSLAPGGLHNEQFFGPGTRLTVL.

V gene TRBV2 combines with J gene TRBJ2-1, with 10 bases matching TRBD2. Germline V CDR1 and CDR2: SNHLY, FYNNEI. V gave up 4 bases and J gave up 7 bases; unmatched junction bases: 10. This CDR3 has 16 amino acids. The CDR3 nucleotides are TGTGCCAGCAGTGCCAGCCTAGCGGGAGTCTGGAATGAGCAGTTCTTC. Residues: CASSASLAGVWNEQFF.

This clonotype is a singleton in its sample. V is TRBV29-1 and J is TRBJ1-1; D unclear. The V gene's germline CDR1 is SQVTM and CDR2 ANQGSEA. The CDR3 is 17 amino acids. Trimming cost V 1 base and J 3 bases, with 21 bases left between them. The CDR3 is CSVEAAPGLDMDTEAFF. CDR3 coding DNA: TGCAGCGTTGAAGCGGCGCCGGGGTTGGATATGGACACTGAAGCTTTCTTT.

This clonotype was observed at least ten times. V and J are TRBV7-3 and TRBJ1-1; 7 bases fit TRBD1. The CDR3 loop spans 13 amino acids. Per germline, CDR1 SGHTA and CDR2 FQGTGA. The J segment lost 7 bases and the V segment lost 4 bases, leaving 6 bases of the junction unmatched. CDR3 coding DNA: TGTGCCAGCAGCTCGATCCGGGACAGTGAAGCTTTCTTT. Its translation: CASSSIRDSEAFF.

This CDR3 is CASSYSNGGRSPLHF. Written as DNA, the CDR3 is TGTGCCAGCAGTTACTCGAATGGGGGACGGTCACCCCTCCACTTT. The J gene is TRBJ1-6, the V gene TRBV6-5; D is possibly TRBD1 (5 bases). Per germline, CDR1 MNHEY and CDR2 SVGAGI. V gave up 0 bases and J gave up 10 bases, with 13 bases separating them. This CDR3 has 15 residues.

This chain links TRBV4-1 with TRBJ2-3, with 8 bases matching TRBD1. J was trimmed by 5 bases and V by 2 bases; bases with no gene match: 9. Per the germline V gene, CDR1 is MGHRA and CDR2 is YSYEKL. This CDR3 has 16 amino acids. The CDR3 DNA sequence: TGCGCCAGCAGCCAAAGGGATGGACAGGGAGGAGATACGCAGTATTTT. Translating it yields CASSQRDGQGGDTQYF.

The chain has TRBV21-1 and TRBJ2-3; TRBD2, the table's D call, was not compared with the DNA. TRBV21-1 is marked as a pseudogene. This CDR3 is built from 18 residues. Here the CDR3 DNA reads TGTGCCAGCAACCTCATGGGGACTAGCTCGATGCAAACAGATACGCAGTATTTT. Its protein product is CASNLMGTSSMQTDTQYF.

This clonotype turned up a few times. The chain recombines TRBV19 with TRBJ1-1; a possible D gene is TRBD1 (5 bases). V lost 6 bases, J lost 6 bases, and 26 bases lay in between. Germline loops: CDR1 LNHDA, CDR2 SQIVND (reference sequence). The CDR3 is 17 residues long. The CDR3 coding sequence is TGTGCCAGTAGACTGACGGCTGACAGTTCGGCTATCGCTGAAGCTTTCTTT. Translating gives CASRLTADSSAIAEAFF.

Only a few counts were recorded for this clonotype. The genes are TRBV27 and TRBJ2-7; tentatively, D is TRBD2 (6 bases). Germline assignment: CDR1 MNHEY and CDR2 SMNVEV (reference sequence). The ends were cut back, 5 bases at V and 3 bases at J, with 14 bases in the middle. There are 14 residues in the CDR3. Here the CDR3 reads CASSHGGASYEQYF. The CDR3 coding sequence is TGTGCCAGCAGTCACGGAGGGGCAAGCTACGAGCAGTACTTC.

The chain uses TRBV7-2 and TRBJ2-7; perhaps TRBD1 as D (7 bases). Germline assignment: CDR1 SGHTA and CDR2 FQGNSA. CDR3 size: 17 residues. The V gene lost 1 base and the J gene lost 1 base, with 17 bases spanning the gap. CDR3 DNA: TGTGCCAGCAGCTTAGGGGTCAGGGGGGAGAGATCCTACGAGCAGTACTTC. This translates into CASSLGVRGERSYEQYF.

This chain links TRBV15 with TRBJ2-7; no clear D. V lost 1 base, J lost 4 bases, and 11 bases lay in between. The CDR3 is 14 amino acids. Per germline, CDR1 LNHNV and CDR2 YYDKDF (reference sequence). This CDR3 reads CATSRAARLYEQYF. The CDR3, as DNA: TGTGCCACCAGCAGAGCTGCCAGATTATACGAGCAGTACTTC.

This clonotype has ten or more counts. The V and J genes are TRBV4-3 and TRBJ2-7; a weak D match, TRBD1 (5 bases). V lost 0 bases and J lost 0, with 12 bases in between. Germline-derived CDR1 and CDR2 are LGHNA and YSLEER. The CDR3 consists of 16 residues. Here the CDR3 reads CASSQEEDNSSYEQYF. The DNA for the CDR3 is TGCGCCAGCAGCCAAGAAGAGGACAACAGCTCCTACGAGCAGTACTTC.

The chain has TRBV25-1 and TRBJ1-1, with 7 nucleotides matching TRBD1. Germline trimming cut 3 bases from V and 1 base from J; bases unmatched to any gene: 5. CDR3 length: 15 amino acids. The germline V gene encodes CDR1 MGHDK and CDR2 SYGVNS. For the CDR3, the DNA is TGTGCCAGCAGTGAGTCGACAGGGAGGAACACTGAAGCTTTCTTT. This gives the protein CASSESTGRNTEAFF.

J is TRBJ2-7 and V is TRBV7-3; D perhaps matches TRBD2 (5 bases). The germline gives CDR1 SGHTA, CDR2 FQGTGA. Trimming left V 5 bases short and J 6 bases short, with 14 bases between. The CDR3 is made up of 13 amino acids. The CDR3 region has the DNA TGTGCCAGCAGCGTGGACCGGGGTAGCGAGCAGTACTTC. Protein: CASSVDRGSEQYF.

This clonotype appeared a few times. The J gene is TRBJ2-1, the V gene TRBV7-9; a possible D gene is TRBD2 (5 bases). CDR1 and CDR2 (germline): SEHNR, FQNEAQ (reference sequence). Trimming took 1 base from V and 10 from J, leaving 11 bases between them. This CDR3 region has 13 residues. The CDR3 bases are TGTGCCAGCAGCTTAGGTCGGCCGGGAGAGCAGTTCTTC. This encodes CASSLGRPGEQFF.

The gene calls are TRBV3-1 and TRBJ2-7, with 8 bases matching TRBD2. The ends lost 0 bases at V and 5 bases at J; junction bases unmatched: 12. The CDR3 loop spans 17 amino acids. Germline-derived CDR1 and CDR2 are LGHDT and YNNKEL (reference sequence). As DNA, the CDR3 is TGTGCCAGCAGCCAAGACCGGGCTAGCGGGCGCCCCCACGAGCAGTACTTC. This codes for CASSQDRASGRPHEQYF.

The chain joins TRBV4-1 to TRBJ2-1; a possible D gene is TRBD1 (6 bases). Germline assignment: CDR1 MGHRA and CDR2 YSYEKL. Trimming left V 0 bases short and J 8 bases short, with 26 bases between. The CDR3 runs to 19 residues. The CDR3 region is CASSQDPGWAAGTIDEQFF. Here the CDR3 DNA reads TGCGCCAGCAGCCAAGATCCTGGGTGGGCGGCCGGGACAATCGATGAGCAGTTCTTC.

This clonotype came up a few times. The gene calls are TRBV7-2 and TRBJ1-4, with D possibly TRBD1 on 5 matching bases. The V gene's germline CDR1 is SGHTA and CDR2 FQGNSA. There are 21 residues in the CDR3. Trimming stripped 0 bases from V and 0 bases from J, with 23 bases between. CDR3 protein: CASSLAVGGTPYFATNEKLFF. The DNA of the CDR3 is TGTGCCAGCAGCTTAGCCGTTGGTGGGACGCCTTACTTTGCAACTAATGAAAAACTGTTTTTT.

As DNA, the CDR3 is TGTGCCAGCAGTTTAGCGGACTTCACAGATACGCAGTATTTT. Translating gives CASSLADFTDTQYF. The chain joins TRBV28 to TRBJ2-3, with D maybe TRBD2 (5 bases). The CDR3 has 14 residues. Germline assignment: CDR1 MDHEN and CDR2 SYDVKM. Between the trimmed V and J ends, which lost 2 bases and 2 bases, there was a span of 8 bases.